The rows below give T cell receptor beta chains drawn from one sample of a study of beta chain features in type 1 diabetes. Profiled with immunoSEQ multiplex PCR; TCRdb holds only in-frame clones, not every one. The repertoire consists of about 210,000 clones, with approximately 10% occurring once and the leading ten covering approximately 1.4%. Sequenced sample: central memory CD4+ T cells from blood. Source of these receptors: a man aged 18 to 30 in good health. CDR3s leave out the opening cysteine and the closing phenylalanine or tryptophan.

cdr3_aa: ASSSGTSASYEQY
j_call: TRBJ2-7
cdr3_length: 13
v_call: TRBV9

cdr3_aa: ASSEEGSRQF
j_call: TRBJ2-1
cdr3_length: 10
v_call: TRBV2

cdr3_aa: ASSLQGGIQY
j_call: TRBJ2-4
cdr3_length: 10
v_call: TRBV7-9

cdr3_aa: ASSLGRGRETQY
j_call: TRBJ2-5
cdr3_length: 12
v_call: TRBV28

cdr3_aa: SVGQGNTEAF
j_call: TRBJ1-1
cdr3_length: 10
v_call: TRBV29-1

cdr3_aa: AISDGGGYNEQF
j_call: TRBJ2-1
cdr3_length: 12
v_call: TRBV10-3

cdr3_aa: AWSSGEANNEQF
j_call: TRBJ2-1
cdr3_length: 12
v_call: TRBV30

cdr3_aa: ASSLGGTGFEQF
j_call: TRBJ2-1
cdr3_length: 12
v_call: TRBV5-6

cdr3_aa: ASGPGQRGNQPQH
j_call: TRBJ1-5
cdr3_length: 13
v_call: TRBV12-5

cdr3_aa: ASSPQGQGYNEQF
j_call: TRBJ2-1
cdr3_length: 13
v_call: TRBV27

cdr3_aa: ASSLAETGANVLT
j_call: TRBJ2-6
cdr3_length: 13
v_call: TRBV7-8

cdr3_aa: ASSSSGRWTDTQY
j_call: TRBJ2-3
cdr3_length: 13
v_call: TRBV7-2

cdr3_aa: ASSPDFGDTQY
j_call: TRBJ2-3
cdr3_length: 11
v_call: TRBV7-2

cdr3_aa: ASSLELVVKTQY
j_call: TRBJ2-5
cdr3_length: 12
v_call: TRBV7-2

cdr3_aa: ASSTYRGTEAF
j_call: TRBJ1-1
cdr3_length: 11
v_call: TRBV7-9

cdr3_aa: ASSGSRGGTGAYEQY
j_call: TRBJ2-7
cdr3_length: 15
v_call: TRBV9

cdr3_aa: ATSGGRSDTQY
j_call: TRBJ2-3
cdr3_length: 11
v_call: TRBV4-1

cdr3_aa: ASSVEPTGVEQY
j_call: TRBJ2-7
cdr3_length: 12
v_call: TRBV2

cdr3_aa: CVEGRGGAGTDTQY
j_call: TRBJ2-3
cdr3_length: 14
v_call: TRBV29-1

cdr3_aa: ASSLVGTEGEQY
j_call: TRBJ2-7
cdr3_length: 12
v_call: TRBV7-2

cdr3_aa: ASSIYTGELF
j_call: TRBJ2-2
cdr3_length: 10
v_call: TRBV7-2

cdr3_aa: SARGGQEQY
j_call: TRBJ2-7
cdr3_length: 9
v_call: TRBV20-1